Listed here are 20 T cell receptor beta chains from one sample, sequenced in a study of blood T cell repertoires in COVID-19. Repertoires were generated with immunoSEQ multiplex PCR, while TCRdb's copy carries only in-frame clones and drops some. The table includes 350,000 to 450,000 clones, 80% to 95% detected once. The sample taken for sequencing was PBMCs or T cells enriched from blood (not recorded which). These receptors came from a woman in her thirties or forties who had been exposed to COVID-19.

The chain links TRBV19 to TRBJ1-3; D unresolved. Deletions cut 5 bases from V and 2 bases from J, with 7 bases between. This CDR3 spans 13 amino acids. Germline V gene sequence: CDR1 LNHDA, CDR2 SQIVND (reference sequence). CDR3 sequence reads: CASSYNTGNTIYF. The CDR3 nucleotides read TGTGCCAGTAGTTACAATACTGGAAACACCATATATTTT.

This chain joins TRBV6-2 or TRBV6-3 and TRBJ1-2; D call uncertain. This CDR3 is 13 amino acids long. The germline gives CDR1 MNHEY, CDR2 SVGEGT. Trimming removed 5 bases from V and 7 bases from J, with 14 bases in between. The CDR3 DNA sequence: TGTGCCAGCAGTCACGGAGCAGAAGCTGGCTACACCTTC. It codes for CASSHGAEAGYTF.

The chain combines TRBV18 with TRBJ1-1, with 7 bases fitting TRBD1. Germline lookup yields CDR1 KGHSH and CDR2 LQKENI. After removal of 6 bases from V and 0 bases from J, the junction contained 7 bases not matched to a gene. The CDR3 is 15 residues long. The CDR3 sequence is CASSTGQPMNTEAFF. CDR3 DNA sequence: TGTGCCAGCTCTACGGGACAGCCAATGAACACTGAAGCTTTCTTT.

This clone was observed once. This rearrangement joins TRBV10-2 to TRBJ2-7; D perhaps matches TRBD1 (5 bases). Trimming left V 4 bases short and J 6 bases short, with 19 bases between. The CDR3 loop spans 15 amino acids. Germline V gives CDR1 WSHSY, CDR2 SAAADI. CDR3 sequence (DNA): TGCGCCAGCAGTGTGCTGGACACGGGTTATAGCGAGCAGTACTTC. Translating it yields CASSVLDTGYSEQYF.

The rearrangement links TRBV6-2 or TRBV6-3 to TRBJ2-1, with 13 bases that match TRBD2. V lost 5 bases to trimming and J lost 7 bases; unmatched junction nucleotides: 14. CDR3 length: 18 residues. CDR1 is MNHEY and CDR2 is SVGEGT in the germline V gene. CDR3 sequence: CASSRTRQGLAGRNEQFF. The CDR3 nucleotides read TGTGCCAGCAGTAGGACCCGACAGGGACTAGCGGGACGAAATGAGCAGTTCTTC.

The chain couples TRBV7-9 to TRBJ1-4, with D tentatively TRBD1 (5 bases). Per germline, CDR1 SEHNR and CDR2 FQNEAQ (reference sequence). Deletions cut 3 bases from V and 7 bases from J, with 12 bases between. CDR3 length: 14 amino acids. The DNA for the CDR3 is TGTGCCAGCAGCTTCGTCGACAGCCCTGAAAAACTGTTTTTT. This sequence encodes CASSFVDSPEKLFF.

CDR3 DNA: TGTGCCAGCAGCTTACGGGACAGGGTCAATCAGCCCCAGCATTTT. Translated: CASSLRDRVNQPQHF. The chain employs TRBV7-8 and TRBJ1-5; 9 bases are shared with TRBD1. The CDR3 spans 15 residues. Germline V gives CDR1 SGHVS, CDR2 FQNEAQ. The J segment lost 3 bases and the V segment lost 2 bases, leaving 2 bases of the junction unmatched.

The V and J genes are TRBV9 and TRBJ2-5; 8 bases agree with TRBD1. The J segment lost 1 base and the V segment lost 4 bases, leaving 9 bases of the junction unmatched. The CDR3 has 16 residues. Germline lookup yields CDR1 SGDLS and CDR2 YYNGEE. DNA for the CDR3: TGTGCCAGCAGCCCCCAACGGACAGGGCTCCAAGAGACCCAGTACTTC. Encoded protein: CASSPQRTGLQETQYF.

Written as DNA, the CDR3 is TGTGCCAGCAGCCAAGCCGGACTAGCGGGGGGTCACAATGAGCAGTTCTTC. This encodes CASSQAGLAGGHNEQFF. This chain joins TRBV14 and TRBJ2-1; 14 bases line up with TRBD2. Germline V gene sequence: CDR1 SGHDN, CDR2 FVKESK. Trimming took 1 base from V and 5 from J; bases not matched to a gene: 4. This CDR3 contains 17 residues.

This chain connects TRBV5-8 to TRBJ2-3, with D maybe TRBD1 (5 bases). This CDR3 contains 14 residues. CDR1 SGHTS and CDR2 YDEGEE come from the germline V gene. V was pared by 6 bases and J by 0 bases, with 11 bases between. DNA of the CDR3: TGTGCCAGCAAGCGAAGGGGTAGCACAGATACGCAGTATTTT. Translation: CASKRRGSTDTQYF.

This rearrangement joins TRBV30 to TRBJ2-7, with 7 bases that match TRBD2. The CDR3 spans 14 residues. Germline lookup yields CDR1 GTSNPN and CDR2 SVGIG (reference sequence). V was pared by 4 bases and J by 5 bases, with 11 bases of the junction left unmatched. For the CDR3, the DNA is TGTGCCTGGATGAGGGGCGGGAGTCTAAACGAGCAGTACTTC. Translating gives CAWMRGGSLNEQYF.

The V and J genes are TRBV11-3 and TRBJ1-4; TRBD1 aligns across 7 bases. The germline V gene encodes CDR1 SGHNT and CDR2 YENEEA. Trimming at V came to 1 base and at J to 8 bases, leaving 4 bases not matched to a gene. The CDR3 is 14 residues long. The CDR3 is CASSLGQGGEKLFF. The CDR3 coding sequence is TGTGCCAGCAGCTTAGGACAGGGAGGAGAAAAACTGTTTTTT.

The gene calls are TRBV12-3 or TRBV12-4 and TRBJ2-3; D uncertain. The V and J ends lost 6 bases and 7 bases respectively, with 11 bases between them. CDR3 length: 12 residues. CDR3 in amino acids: CASSPRGYTQYF. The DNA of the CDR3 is TGTGCCAGCAGCCCAAGAGGATATACGCAGTATTTT.

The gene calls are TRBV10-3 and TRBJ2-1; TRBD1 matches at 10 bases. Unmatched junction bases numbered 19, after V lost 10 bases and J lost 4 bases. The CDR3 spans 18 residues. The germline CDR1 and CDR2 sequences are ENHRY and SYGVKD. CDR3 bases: TGTGCCACCCGACCGACAGGGGGCGAGCGAGGCACTTACAATGAGCAGTTCTTC. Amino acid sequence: CATRPTGGERGTYNEQFF.

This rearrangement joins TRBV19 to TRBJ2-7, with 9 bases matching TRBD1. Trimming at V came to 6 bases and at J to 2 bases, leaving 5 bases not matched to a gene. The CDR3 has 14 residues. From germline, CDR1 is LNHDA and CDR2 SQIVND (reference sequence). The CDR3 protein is CASRPGQGAYEQYF. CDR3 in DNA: TGTGCCAGTAGACCGGGACAGGGAGCCTACGAGCAGTACTTC. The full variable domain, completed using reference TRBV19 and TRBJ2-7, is DGGITQSPKYLFRKEGQNVTLSCEQNLNHDAMYWYRQDPGQGLRLIYYSQIVNDFQKGDIAEGYSVSREKKESFPLTVTSAQKNPTAFYLCASRPGQGAYEQYFGPGTRLTVT.

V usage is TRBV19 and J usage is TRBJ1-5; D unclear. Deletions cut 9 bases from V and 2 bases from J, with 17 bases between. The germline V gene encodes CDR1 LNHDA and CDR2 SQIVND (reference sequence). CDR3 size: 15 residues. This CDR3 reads CASHGWSGGNQPQHF. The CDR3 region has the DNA TGTGCCAGCCACGGATGGAGTGGTGGCAATCAGCCCCAGCATTTT.

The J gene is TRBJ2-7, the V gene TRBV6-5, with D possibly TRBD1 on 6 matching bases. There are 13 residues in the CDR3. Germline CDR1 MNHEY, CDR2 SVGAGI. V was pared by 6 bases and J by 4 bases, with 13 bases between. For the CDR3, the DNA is TGTGCCAGCAGCCCGGGACAAATATACGAGCAGTACTTC. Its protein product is CASSPGQIYEQYF.

As DNA, the CDR3 is TGTGCCAGCAGCGTAGGAGACACCGGGGAGCTGTTTTTT. Its translation: CASSVGDTGELFF. The chain uses TRBV9 and TRBJ2-2, with D unresolved. Deletions cut 0 bases from V and 3 bases from J, with 3 bases between. The CDR3 length is 13 residues. Germline loops: CDR1 SGDLS, CDR2 YYNGEE.

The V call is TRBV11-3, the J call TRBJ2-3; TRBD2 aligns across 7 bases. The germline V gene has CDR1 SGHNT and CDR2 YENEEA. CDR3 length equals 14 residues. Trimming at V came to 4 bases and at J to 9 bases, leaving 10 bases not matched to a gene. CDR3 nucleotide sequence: TGTGCCAGCAGCTCCTCCCTCGTAGCGGGCACGCAGTATTTT. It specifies CASSSSLVAGTQYF.

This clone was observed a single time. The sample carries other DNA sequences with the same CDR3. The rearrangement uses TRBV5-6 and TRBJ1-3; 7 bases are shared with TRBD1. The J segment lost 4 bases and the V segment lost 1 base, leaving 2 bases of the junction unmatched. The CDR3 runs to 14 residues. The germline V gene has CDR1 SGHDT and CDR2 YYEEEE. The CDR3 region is CASSLTGAGNTIYF. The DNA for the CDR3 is TGTGCCAGCAGCTTGACAGGGGCAGGAAACACCATATATTTT.